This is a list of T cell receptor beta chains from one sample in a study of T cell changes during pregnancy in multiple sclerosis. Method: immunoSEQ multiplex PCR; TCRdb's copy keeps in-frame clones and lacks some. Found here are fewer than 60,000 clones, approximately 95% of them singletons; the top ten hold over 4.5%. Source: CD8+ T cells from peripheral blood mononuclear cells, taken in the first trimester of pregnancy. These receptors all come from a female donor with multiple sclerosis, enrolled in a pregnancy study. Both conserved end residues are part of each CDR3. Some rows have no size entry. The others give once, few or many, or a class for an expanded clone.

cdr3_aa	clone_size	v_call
CASSSTQGEVTDTQYF	NA	TRBV27
CASSPRVAKNIQYF	NA	TRBV7-9
CASSLAGTEAFF	NA	TRBV11-2
CASSLGETQGLRETQYF	once	TRBV5-1
CASRAGAGELFF	NA	TRBV2
CSAPYSTEAFF	NA	TRBV20-1
CASVGGREQFF	NA	TRBV4-1
CATSRVGPGELFF	NA	TRBV15
CASSHLSGRDHEQYF	NA	TRBV4-1
CATSAAGNRGRMGYEQYF	NA	TRBV7-8
CASSLSGRDYGYTF	NA	TRBV7-8
CASTHGETGELFF	few	TRBV6-6
CASFTGANVLTF	NA	TRBV18
CASRPGQGAYEQYF	NA	TRBV2
CASSSRETQYF	NA	TRBV28
CAWSVGGQETQYF	NA	TRBV30
CASSSGTEGEKLFF	NA	TRBV6-1
CASSQEGTSGSNEQFF	few	TRBV4-2
CASSAGTGKGSTDTQYF	NA	TRBV6-4
CASSLEQLGLHGYTF	NA	TRBV5-4
CASSQGRQISYEQYF	NA	TRBV4-3
CAWSVRREARNEQYF	once	TRBV30
CASSQELAGVEQYF	NA	TRBV4-1
CASRAGPLYYGYTF	NA	TRBV2
CASSGSRGRTGELFF	NA	TRBV6-1
CASSLYYEQYF	NA	TRBV7-2
CASSDTPAGNTEAFF	NA	TRBV2
CASSPRIAGVGTDTQYF	NA	TRBV5-5
CASSQGSAGQSNQPQHF	NA	TRBV14
CASSFSETQYF	NA	TRBV5-8
CASSPKLAGGGLNEQFF	NA	TRBV5-1
CASSPGADTQYF	NA	TRBV28
CASGLGLAGGPLSNEQFF	NA	TRBV12-5
CASSLDTNSYEQYF	NA	TRBV11-3
CASSHGTITEAFF	NA	TRBV19
CASCGTDLSNYGYTF	once	TRBV27
CASSLETANIGTDTQYF	NA	TRBV5-4